A selection of T cell receptor beta chains follows, all from one sample in a study of OX40 agonist ivuxolimab in advanced cancers. Some clones are missing from TCRdb's copy, which holds only in-frame ones; the method was immunoSEQ multiplex PCR. The data contain almost 90,000 clones, about 83% of them seen just once; the ten biggest clones take up around 1.5%. The source material was CD4+ or CD8+ T cells sorted from blood, sampled in a trial of the OX40 agonist ivuxolimab. The receptors here all came from an adult with an advanced solid tumor such as melanoma, head and neck, liver or kidney cancer. Both conserved end residues are part of each CDR3. Each record gives: D gene, clone size, J gene, V gene, CDR3 DNA, CDR3 protein. D genes are given only for firm matches. Only some rows state a clone size, as once, few, many or a class for expanded clones.

NA NA TRBJ1-2 TRBV6-5 TGTGCCAGCAGTTACCGGCAGCGAAACTATGGCTACACCTTC CASSYRQRNYGYTF
TRBD2 NA TRBJ2-1 TRBV9 TGTGCCAGCAGCGTAGCCAGCGGGGCACCTAATGAGCAGTTCTTC CASSVASGAPNEQFF
NA NA TRBJ2-6 TRBV9 TGTGCCAGCAGCGTACCACAGGGGGGGCACTCTGGGGCCAACGTCCTGACTTTC CASSVPQGGHSGANVLTF
NA NA TRBJ2-1 TRBV30 TGTGCCTGGAGTCCCCCTTCTAGACCTTCCTGGGATGAGCAGTTCTTC CAWSPPSRPSWDEQFF
NA few TRBJ2-5 TRBV7-2 TGTGCCAGCAGTGTTGGACGGACTCAAGAGACCCAGTACTTC CASSVGRTQETQYF
TRBD2 few TRBJ2-3 TRBV6-6 TGTGCCAGCAGCTCAGCGGGAGGGGGAACAGATACGCAGTATTTT CASSSAGGGTDTQYF
NA NA TRBJ2-5 TRBV5-1 TGCGCCAGCAGCTTGGCGGGCAGGGAAGAGACCCAGTACTTC CASSLAGREETQYF
NA NA TRBJ1-5 TRBV6-5 TGTGCCAGCGCGGGGGGGTGGAGCAATCAGCCCCAGCATTTT CASAGGWSNQPQHF
NA NA TRBJ1-4 TRBV19 TGTGCCAGTAGCTGGCAGACAACTAATGAAAAACTGTTTTTT CASSWQTTNEKLFF
NA once TRBJ1-2 TRBV7-3 TGTGCCAGCAGCCCCCGAGGGGGCTATGGCTACACCTTC CASSPRGGYGYTF
NA NA TRBJ2-5 TRBV7-2 TGTGCCAGCTGTGGAGGGAGGGGGGAGACCCAGTACTTC CASCGGRGETQYF
NA NA TRBJ1-2 TRBV6-5 TGTGCCAGCAGGACCGAGGGGGGCTACACCTTC CASRTEGGYTF
TRBD1 NA TRBJ1-3 TRBV5-8 TGTGCCAGCAGCTTGACAGGGGAAGAACCTGGAAACACCATATATTTT CASSLTGEEPGNTIYF
TRBD1 NA TRBJ2-5 TRBV7-6 TGTGCCAGCAGCGGAGGCCGGGACAGGGCCCCATGGGAGACCCAGTACTTC CASSGGRDRAPWETQYF
NA NA TRBJ2-6 TRBV4-3 TGCGCCAGCAGCCAAGATCAGCCTTCCCTCTCTGGGGCCAACGTCCTGACTTTC CASSQDQPSLSGANVLTF
TRBD1 NA TRBJ1-1 TRBV12-5 TGTGCTAGTGGTACCGGACAGGGAGTCTCTGAAGCTTTCTTT CASGTGQGVSEAFF